This TCR beta chain stems from a study of shared clonotypes between healthy human individuals. Germline V lookup: CDR1 SQVTM, CDR2 ANQGSEA. The CDR3 length is 13 residues. Researchers divided each subset's genomic DNA evenly across several immunoSEQ plates. Tens of thousands of T cell genomes, or approximately 300 ng DNA, went into unsorted PBMC replicate PCRs. Only in-frame clones appear in the TCRdb table, and some are missing; sequencing was by immunoSEQ multiplex PCR. The data hold some 530,000 clones, with around 73% observed a single time. Note on this clone: A read error may account for a junction end that differs from germline.

This receptor was identified in a middle-aged woman in good health. Some clones in this sample may be carry-over from other donors' samples. The source material was PBMCs. The genes are TRBV29-1 and TRBJ1-1; possibly TRBD1 for D (5 bases). This chain's CDR3 is CSIEETEGAEAFF. CDR3 DNA: TGCAGCATTGAGGAGACCGAAGGGGCTGAAGCTTTCTTT.